This T cell receptor (beta chain) was recorded in a study of blood T cells in healthy people across ages. Together with a sample-barcoded 5' primer, a J-beta primer mix was included in a second PCR lasting about 7 to 11 cycles. The template-switch adaptor, which had 12 random nucleotides, put a tag on each cDNA molecule. TCRdb passed the 5' RACE reads through MiXCR, listing each CDR3 protein once. This table has around 990,000 distinct CDR3 sequences, more than 30% appearing once. Losses at the gene ends were 4 bases for V and 8 bases for J; bases not matched to a gene: 9. This CDR3 spans 15 amino acids. CDR1 MGHDK and CDR2 SYGVNS come from the germline V gene. General study points: In the absence of known donor CMV status, changes in expanded clonotypes were possibly confounded. Roughly linear age-related decline in beta diversity appeared, significant by age roughly 40. Diversity estimated from one million T cells was considered an underestimate.

As regards this clonotype: Its antigen is as yet unknown.

The source is a man aged 18 to 29 in good health. Specimen: blood. The chain carries TRBV25-1 and TRBJ2-2; TRBD2 aligns across 8 bases. DNA for the CDR3: TGTGCCAGCAGTGGCCGGGGGGGGCGATCAGGGGAGCTGTTTTTT. Protein: CASSGRGGRSGELFF.